The next 13 T cell receptor beta chains were all read from a single sample in a study of cytomegalovirus exposure and HLA in healthy donors. The PCR used 60 Vbeta and 13 Jbeta primers. Repertoires were generated with immunoSEQ multiplex PCR, while TCRdb's copy carries only in-frame clones and drops some. The sample lists approximately 150,000 clones; roughly 79% were seen once. Sequenced material: PBMCs. Receptors originate from a woman in her 40s in good health and CMV-seronegative.

V gene TRBV19 combines with J gene TRBJ1-1; possibly TRBD1 for D (5 bases). V was clipped by 3 bases and J by 9 bases, with 8 bases between them. Germline V gene data show CDR1 as LNHDA and CDR2 as SQIVND (reference sequence). The CDR3 contains 11 residues. The CDR3 spells CASSIEDKAFF. The DNA for the CDR3 is TGTGCCAGTAGTATTGAGGACAAAGCTTTCTTT.

This chain joins TRBV10-3 and TRBJ2-1, with TRBD2 matching 16 bases. The CDR3 consists of 20 residues. The trim removed 5 bases at V and 4 bases at J, leaving 14 bases unmatched. Germline CDR1 ENHRY, CDR2 SYGVKD. The CDR3 protein is CAISLRGLAGGQTGYNEQFF. The CDR3 DNA is TGTGCCATCAGTTTGAGGGGACTAGCGGGAGGGCAAACCGGTTACAATGAGCAGTTCTTC.

CDR3 protein: CASSVFPGQAGTYTQYF. The CDR3 nucleotides are TGTGCCAGCAGCGTATTCCCCGGACAGGCTGGAACGTATACGCAGTATTTT. The V gene is TRBV9, the J gene TRBJ2-3, with 7 nucleotides matching TRBD1. The CDR3 totals 17 residues. V lost 1 base and J lost 7; bases outside the gene matches: 15. The germline V gene encodes CDR1 SGDLS and CDR2 YYNGEE.

This chain links TRBV6-1 with TRBJ2-7; 12 bases align to TRBD2. Germline values: CDR1 MNHNS, CDR2 SASEGT. Trimming removed 3 bases from V and 4 bases from J; junction bases left unmatched: 4. The CDR3 length is 15 residues. CDR3 protein: CASSEGLAGVYEQYF. The CDR3 region has the DNA TGTGCCAGCAGTGAGGGACTAGCGGGTGTTTACGAGCAGTACTTC.

This chain joins TRBV4-2 and TRBJ1-5; D gene unclear. The CDR3 sequence is 12 residues long. Germline values: CDR1 LGHNA, CDR2 YNFKEQ. V was shortened by 4 bases and J by 5 bases, with 6 bases between the two germline ends. The DNA of the CDR3 is TGTGCCAGCAGCCGGGGAGATCAGCCCCAGCATTTT. The encoded protein is CASSRGDQPQHF.

This clone was observed a single time. This chain links TRBV5-6 with TRBJ1-2, with 8 bases matching TRBD1. Trimming took 0 bases from V and 1 from J; bases not matched to a gene: 2. The germline CDR1 and CDR2 sequences are SGHDT and YYEEEE. The CDR3 is made up of 15 amino acids. The CDR3 DNA reads TGTGCCAGCAGCTTGGACAGGGGGGTTAACTATGGCTACACCTTC. This gives the protein CASSLDRGVNYGYTF.

This clone is a singleton in its sample. The rearrangement links TRBV28 to TRBJ2-1; D is possibly TRBD2 (6 bases). Germline assignment: CDR1 MDHEN and CDR2 SYDVKM. The CDR3 totals 16 residues. Trimming removed 7 bases from V and 3 bases from J, with 19 bases in between. CDR3 bases: TGTGCCAGCACGAGGGTGGGGGGAGTCGTCTACAATGAGCAGTTCTTC. Its protein product is CASTRVGGVVYNEQFF.

The chain recombines TRBV11-2 with TRBJ2-6; D ambiguous. The CDR3 contains 18 residues. Germline assignment: CDR1 SGHAT and CDR2 FQNNGV. Between the trimmed V and J ends, which lost 6 bases and 1 base, there was a span of 19 bases. This CDR3 is CASRSIQRKKSGANVLTF. CDR3 DNA sequence: TGTGCCAGCAGGTCTATACAGAGAAAGAAGTCTGGGGCCAACGTCCTGACTTTC.

The chain has TRBV5-1 and TRBJ2-1, with 7 positions matching TRBD1. Germline-derived CDR1 and CDR2 are SGHRS and YFSETQ. The length of the CDR3 is 17 residues. V trimming: 0 bases; J trimming: 7 bases; junction bases outside the gene matches: 13. The DNA for the CDR3 is TGCGCCAGCAGCTTGGTAAGAGACAGGGTCAACGGGAATGAGCAGTTCTTC. Its protein product is CASSLVRDRVNGNEQFF.

The rearrangement links TRBV28 to TRBJ2-5; 7 bases fit TRBD1. V dropped 6 bases and J dropped 3; count of bases not matched to a gene: 4. The germline CDR1 and CDR2 sequences are MDHEN and SYDVKM. This CDR3 has 13 residues. The CDR3 loop reads CASRWGTEETQYF. The CDR3 DNA is TGTGCCAGCAGATGGGGGACAGAAGAGACCCAGTACTTC.

This chain uses TRBV5-1 with TRBJ2-3; 9 bases match TRBD2. This CDR3 is built from 17 residues. Germline V gives CDR1 SGHRS, CDR2 YFSETQ. The V segment lost 4 bases and the J segment 4 bases; nucleotides outside the gene matches: 13. The CDR3 region is CASSGGLLTSGSDTQYF. CDR3 DNA: TGCGCCAGCAGCGGCGGCCTACTTACTAGCGGGTCAGATACGCAGTATTTT. The full variable domain, its missing parts supplied by reference TRBV5-1 and TRBJ2-3, is KAGVTQTPRYLIKTRGQQVTLSCSPISGHRSVSWYQQTPGQGLQFLFEYFSETQRNKGNFPGRFSGRQFSNSRSEMNVSTLELGDSALYLCASSGGLLTSGSDTQYFGPGTRLTVL.

This chain uses TRBV15 with TRBJ1-2; the D is unclear. Germline assignment: CDR1 LNHNV and CDR2 YYDKDF (reference sequence). Trimming removed 5 bases at V and 5 bases at J, with 9 bases between. The CDR3 has 12 residues. The CDR3 nucleotides are TGTGCCACCAGCCTAGATACATATGGCTACACCTTC. Translated: CATSLDTYGYTF.

The chain uses TRBV19 and TRBJ1-4, with D maybe TRBD1 (6 bases). Germline V lookup: CDR1 LNHDA, CDR2 SQIVND (reference sequence). The CDR3 totals 15 residues. Trimming stripped 9 bases from V and 1 base from J, with 15 bases between. CDR3 in DNA: TGTGCCAGCAGGGGAGCGGCTGGAACTAATGAAAAACTGTTTTTT. Amino acid sequence: CASRGAAGTNEKLFF.